This T cell receptor delta chain was sequenced for a study of γδ T cells in repeated Plasmodium falciparum infection. The wider study: Some Malian samples span acute malaria episodes; others come from no-transmission periods.

Germline V gene sequence: CDR1 TSWWSYY, CDR2 QGS. This CDR3 has 21 amino acids. The ends lost 3 bases at V and 0 bases at J; junction bases unmatched: 18. TRG and TRD sequences were obtained from every sorted gammadelta sample. TCRdb re-called clones from the multiplex PCR reads via CATT. This sample has over 55,000 delta-chain clones, with over 1.5% found just once. Overall study findings and caveats: Compared with Australian children, Malian Vdelta2-negative repertoires seemed more clonal, less diverse, less shared.

Vgamma9/Vdelta2+ and Vdelta2-negative gammadelta T cells were flow-sorted from PBMC for bulk sequencing. This clone has ten or more counts. Its matching antigen is unknown. The sequence was obtained from a pool of human donors (malaria-infected and uninfected, not separated). The specimen was gamma-delta T cells from blood. The rearrangement links TRDV1 to TRDJ1, with 11 bases fitting TRDD3. DNA of the CDR3: TGTGCTCTTGGGGACAGGACCAGGTACTGGGGGATAACATGGTACACCGATAAACTCATCTTT. Translation: CALGDRTRYWGITWYTDKLIF.